This T cell receptor beta chain was recovered during a study of cytomegalovirus exposure and HLA in healthy donors. Amplification used 60 Vbeta primers and 13 Jbeta primers. Here immunoSEQ multiplex PCR was the method, and the copy in TCRdb shows in-frame clones only, minus some. Recorded for this sample: approximately 100,000 clones. Source material: PBMCs. The receptor's source is a middle-aged man in good health and CMV-seronegative.

CDR3 sequence: CASSFFVGTDTQYF. DNA of the CDR3: TGCGCCAGCAGCTTCTTTGTTGGCACAGATACGCAGTATTTT. The chain has TRBV5-1 and TRBJ2-3, with D hard to call. CDR3 length: 14 residues. Trimming removed 2 bases at V and 1 base at J, with 8 bases between. The germline gives CDR1 SGHRS, CDR2 YFSETQ.